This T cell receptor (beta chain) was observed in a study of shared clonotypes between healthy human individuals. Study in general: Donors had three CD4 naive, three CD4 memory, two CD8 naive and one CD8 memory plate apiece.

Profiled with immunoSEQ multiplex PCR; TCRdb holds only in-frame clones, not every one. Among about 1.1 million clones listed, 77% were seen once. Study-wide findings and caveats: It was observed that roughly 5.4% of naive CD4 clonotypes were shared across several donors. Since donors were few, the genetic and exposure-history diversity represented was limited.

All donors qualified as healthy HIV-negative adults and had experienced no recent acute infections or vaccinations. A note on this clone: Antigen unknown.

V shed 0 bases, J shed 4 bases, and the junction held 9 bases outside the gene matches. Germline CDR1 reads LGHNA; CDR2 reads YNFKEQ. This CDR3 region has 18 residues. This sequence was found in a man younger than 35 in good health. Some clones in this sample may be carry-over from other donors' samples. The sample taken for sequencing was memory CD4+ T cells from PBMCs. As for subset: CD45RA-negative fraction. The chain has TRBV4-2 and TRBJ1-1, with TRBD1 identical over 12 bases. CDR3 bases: TGTGCCAGCAGCCAAGATCTTGGGGACAGGGGGCAGGGCACTGAAGCTTTCTTT. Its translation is CASSQDLGDRGQGTEAFF.